The 8 T cell receptor beta chains in this list originate from one sample, sequenced in a study of PD-1 blockade in classical Hodgkin lymphoma. This table comes from immunoSEQ multiplex PCR, and its TCRdb copy is limited to in-frame clones, with some not included. The table records about 97,000 clones, roughly 88% of them present only once. Every patient experienced relapse after autologous stem cell transplantation, and brentuximab vedotin exposure varied. Sequencing was performed on peripheral blood mononuclear cells (PBMCs), taken at baseline. These receptors were taken from a human donor with classical Hodgkin lymphoma.

The rearrangement uses TRBV11-3 and TRBJ2-1; the D gene could be TRBD1 or TRBD2 (5 bases each). Deletions cut 5 bases from V and 6 bases from J, with 8 bases between. CDR1 is SGHNT, CDR2 YENEEA, per germline. The CDR3 is made up of 12 amino acids. CDR3 sequence: CASSKGPNEQFF. Here the CDR3 DNA reads TGTGCCAGCAGCAAGGGACCCAATGAGCAGTTCTTC.

The CDR3 loop is CASKIGIPGGYTF. The CDR3 coding sequence is TGTGCCAGCAAGATTGGGATCCCGGGGGGCTACACCTTC. V gene TRBV28 combines with J gene TRBJ1-2; D is unresolved. The CDR3 loop spans 13 amino acids. Germline V gene sequence: CDR1 MDHEN, CDR2 SYDVKM. V was pared by 7 bases and J by 8 bases, with 17 bases between.

The sample holds a few counts of this clone. The chain has TRBV10-3 and TRBJ1-2; TRBD1 matches 8 bases. This CDR3 is 14 amino acids long. Trimming took 3 bases from V and 4 from J; bases not matched to a gene: 4. The V gene's germline CDR1 is ENHRY and CDR2 SYGVKD. CDR3: CAISEGQGGYGYTF. CDR3 nucleotides: TGTGCCATCAGTGAAGGACAGGGAGGCTATGGCTACACCTTC.

CDR3 sequence: CASRPEAGFTDTQYF. DNA for the CDR3: TGTGCCAGTCGACCCGAGGCTGGCTTCACAGATACGCAGTATTTT. The chain couples TRBV6-1 to TRBJ2-3; D is unclear. Germline V gives CDR1 MNHNS, CDR2 SASEGT. The CDR3 totals 15 residues. Trimming took 9 bases from V and 2 from J, leaving 18 bases between them.

The table lists this clone with a count of one. The rearrangement links TRBV19 to TRBJ2-3; 7 bases match TRBD2. This CDR3 has 15 residues. Germline trimming cut 6 bases from V and 1 base from J; bases unmatched to any gene: 7. From germline, CDR1 is LNHDA and CDR2 SQIVND (reference sequence). The CDR3 coding sequence is TGTGCCAGTAGGTGGGCGGGAGTGGGCACAGATACGCAGTATTTT. This translates into CASRWAGVGTDTQYF. Looking up the rest from reference TRBV19 and TRBJ2-3 gives the full variable domain: DGGITQSPKYLFRKEGQNVTLSCEQNLNHDAMYWYRQDPGQGLRLIYYSQIVNDFQKGDIAEGYSVSREKKESFPLTVTSAQKNPTAFYLCASRWAGVGTDTQYFGPGTRLTVL.

Only a few counts were recorded for this clone. The chain couples TRBV6-5 to TRBJ1-2, with D perhaps matching TRBD1 (6 bases). Germline lookup yields CDR1 MNHEY and CDR2 SVGAGI. The CDR3 consists of 12 residues. V was trimmed by 6 bases and J by 14 bases, leaving 19 bases between them. The CDR3 region has the DNA TGTGCCAGCAGCGTCCTTTCCGGGACACTTACCTTC. Amino acids: CASSVLSGTLTF.

This clone was picked up one time. The V call is TRBV18, the J call TRBJ1-1; TRBD1 aligns across 10 bases. The CDR3 is 15 residues long. Germline V gives CDR1 KGHSH, CDR2 LQKENI. With V trimmed by 5 bases and J by 8 bases, 11 bases remained unmatched. Here the CDR3 reads CASSLTGTGELEAFF. CDR3 nucleotide sequence: TGTGCCAGCTCATTAACCGGGACAGGGGAGTTGGAAGCTTTCTTT.

The chain employs TRBV5-6 and TRBJ2-7; 14 nucleotides agree with TRBD2. Germline V gene sequence: CDR1 SGHDT, CDR2 YYEEEE. The CDR3 has 16 amino acids. The V gene end was trimmed by 0 bases and the J gene end by 5 bases; junction bases not matched to a gene: 4. The CDR3 DNA follows: TGTGCCAGCAGCTTGGGACTAGCGGGAGGGCCAGACGAGCAGTACTTC. Its protein is CASSLGLAGGPDEQYF.